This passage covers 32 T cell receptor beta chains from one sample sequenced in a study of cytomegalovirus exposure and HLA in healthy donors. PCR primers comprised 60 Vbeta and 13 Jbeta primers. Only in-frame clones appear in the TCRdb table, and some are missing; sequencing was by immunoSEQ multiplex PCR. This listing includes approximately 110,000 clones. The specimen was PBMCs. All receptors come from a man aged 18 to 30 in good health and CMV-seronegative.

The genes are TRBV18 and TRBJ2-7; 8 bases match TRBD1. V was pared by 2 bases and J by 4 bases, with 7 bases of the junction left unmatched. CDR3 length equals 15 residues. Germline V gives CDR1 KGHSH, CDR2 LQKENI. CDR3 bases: TGTGCCAGCTCACCAACGTCGGGACAGGTTTACGAGCAGTACTTC. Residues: CASSPTSGQVYEQYF.

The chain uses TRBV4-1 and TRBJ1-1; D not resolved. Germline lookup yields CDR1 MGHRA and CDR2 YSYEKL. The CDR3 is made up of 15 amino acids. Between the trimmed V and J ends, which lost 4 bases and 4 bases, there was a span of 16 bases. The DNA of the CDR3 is TGCGCCAGCAGCCTGGAGGACGGTAAGGGCACTGAAGCTTTCTTT. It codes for CASSLEDGKGTEAFF.

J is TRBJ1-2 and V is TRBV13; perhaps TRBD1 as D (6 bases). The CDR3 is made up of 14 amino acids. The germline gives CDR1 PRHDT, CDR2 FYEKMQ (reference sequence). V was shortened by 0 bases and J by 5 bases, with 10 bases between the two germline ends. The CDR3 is CASSLGGQGYGYTF. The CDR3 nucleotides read TGTGCCAGCAGCTTAGGAGGTCAGGGGTATGGCTACACCTTC.

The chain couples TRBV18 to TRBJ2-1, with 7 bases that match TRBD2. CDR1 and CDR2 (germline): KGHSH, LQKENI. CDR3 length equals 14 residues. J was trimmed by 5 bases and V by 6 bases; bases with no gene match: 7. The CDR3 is CASSRQRGDNEQFF. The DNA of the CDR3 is TGTGCCAGCTCCCGACAGCGGGGAGACAATGAGCAGTTCTTC. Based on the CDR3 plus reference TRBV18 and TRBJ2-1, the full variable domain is NAGVMQNPRHLVRRRGQEARLRCSPMKGHSHVYWYRQLPEEGLKFMVYLQKENIIDESGMPKERFSAEFPKEGPSILRIQQVVRGDSAAYFCASSRQRGDNEQFFGPGTRLTVL.

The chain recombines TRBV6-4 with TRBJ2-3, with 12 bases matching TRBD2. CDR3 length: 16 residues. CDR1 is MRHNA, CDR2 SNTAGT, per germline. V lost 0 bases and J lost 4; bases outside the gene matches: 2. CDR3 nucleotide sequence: TGTGCCAGCAGTGACTCGTCTAGCGGGGGGGCAGATACGCAGTATTTT. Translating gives CASSDSSSGGADTQYF.

Here the CDR3 DNA reads TGTGCCAGTAGTCCCGACAGCCCGGATGAGCAGTTCTTC. Its protein is CASSPDSPDEQFF. This chain joins TRBV19 and TRBJ2-1, with a weak D call TRBD1 (5 bases). Germline CDR1 and CDR2: LNHDA and SQIVND (reference sequence). The CDR3 is made up of 13 amino acids. Between the trimmed V and J ends, which lost 5 bases and 8 bases, there was a span of 13 bases.

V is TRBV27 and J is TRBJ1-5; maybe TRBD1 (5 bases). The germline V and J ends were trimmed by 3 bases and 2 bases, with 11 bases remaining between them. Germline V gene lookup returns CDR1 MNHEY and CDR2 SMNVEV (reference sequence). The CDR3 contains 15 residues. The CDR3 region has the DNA TGTGCCAGCAGTTTCCAGGGTGTGGGCAATCAGCCCCAGCATTTT. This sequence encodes CASSFQGVGNQPQHF.

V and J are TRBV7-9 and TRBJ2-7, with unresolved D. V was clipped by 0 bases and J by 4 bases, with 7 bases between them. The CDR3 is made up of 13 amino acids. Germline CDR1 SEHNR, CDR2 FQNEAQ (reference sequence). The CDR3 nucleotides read TGTGCCAGCAGCTTAGCGAAACAGTACGAGCAGTACTTC. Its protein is CASSLAKQYEQYF.

The CDR3 sequence: CASSPGTSGRNYEQYF. The CDR3 DNA is TGTGCCAGCAGTCCCGGGACTAGCGGGCGGAACTACGAGCAGTACTTC. The V gene is TRBV5-4, the J gene TRBJ2-7, with TRBD2 matching over 12 bases. Germline V gene lookup returns CDR1 SGHNT and CDR2 YYREEE (reference sequence). V lost 5 bases to trimming and J lost 3 bases; unmatched junction nucleotides: 9. This CDR3 is 16 amino acids long.

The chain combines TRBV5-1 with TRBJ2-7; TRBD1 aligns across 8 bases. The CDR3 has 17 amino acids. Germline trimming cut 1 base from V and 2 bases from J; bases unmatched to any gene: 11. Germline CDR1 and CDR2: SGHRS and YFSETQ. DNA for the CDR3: TGCGCCAGCAGCTTGAGTGGACGGGACAGGCGAGCCTACGAGCAGTACTTC. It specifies CASSLSGRDRRAYEQYF.

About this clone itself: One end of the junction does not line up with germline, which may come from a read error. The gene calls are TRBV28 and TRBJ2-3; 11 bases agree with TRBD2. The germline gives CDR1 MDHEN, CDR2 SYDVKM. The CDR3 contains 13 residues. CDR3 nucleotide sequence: TGTGCCAGCAGTGGGACCTTAGCGGGAGGGCCGCATTTT. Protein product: CASSGTLAGGPHF.

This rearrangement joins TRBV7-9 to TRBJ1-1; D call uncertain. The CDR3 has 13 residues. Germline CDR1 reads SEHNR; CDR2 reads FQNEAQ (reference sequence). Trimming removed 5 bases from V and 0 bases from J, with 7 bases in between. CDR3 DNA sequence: TGTGCCAGCAGCCTTAGTCTGAACACTGAAGCTTTCTTT. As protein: CASSLSLNTEAFF.

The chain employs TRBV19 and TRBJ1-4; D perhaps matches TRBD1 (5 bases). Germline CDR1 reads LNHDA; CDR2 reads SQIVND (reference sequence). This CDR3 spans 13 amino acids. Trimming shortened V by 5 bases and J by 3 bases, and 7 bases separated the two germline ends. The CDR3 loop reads CASSGAPNEKLFF. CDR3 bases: TGTGCCAGTAGTGGGGCCCCTAATGAAAAACTGTTTTTT.

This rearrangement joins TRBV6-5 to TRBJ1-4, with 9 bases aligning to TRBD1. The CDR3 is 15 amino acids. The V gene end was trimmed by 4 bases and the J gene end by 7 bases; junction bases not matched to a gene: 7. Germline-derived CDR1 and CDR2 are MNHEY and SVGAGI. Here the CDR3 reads CASSSSRDRVEKLFF. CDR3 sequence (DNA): TGTGCCAGCAGTTCCAGCCGGGACAGGGTTGAAAAACTGTTTTTT.

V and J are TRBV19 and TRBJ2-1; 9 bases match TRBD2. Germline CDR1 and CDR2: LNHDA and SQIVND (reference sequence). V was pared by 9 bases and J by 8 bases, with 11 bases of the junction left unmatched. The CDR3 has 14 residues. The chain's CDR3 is CASTRREGLDEQFF. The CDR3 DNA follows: TGTGCCAGCACCCGGCGGGAGGGCCTCGATGAGCAGTTCTTC.

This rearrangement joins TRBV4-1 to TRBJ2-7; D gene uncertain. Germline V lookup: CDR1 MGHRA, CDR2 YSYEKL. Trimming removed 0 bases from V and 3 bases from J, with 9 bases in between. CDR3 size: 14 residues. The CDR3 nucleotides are TGCGCCAGCAGCCAAGACCGAGGTTTCTACGAGCAGTACTTC. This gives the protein CASSQDRGFYEQYF.

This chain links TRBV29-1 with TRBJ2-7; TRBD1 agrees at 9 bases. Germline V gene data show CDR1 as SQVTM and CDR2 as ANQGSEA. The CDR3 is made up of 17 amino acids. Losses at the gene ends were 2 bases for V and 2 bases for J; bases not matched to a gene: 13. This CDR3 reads CSVEIFLGQGSAYEQYF. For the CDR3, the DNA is TGCAGCGTTGAAATTTTCTTGGGACAGGGAAGTGCCTACGAGCAGTACTTC.

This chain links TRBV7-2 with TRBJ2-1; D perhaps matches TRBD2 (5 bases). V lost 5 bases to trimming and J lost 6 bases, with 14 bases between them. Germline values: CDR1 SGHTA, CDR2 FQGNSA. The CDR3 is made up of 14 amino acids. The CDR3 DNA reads TGTGCCAGCAGCCCCGGGGTTGTGGGCAATGAGCAGTTCTTC. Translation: CASSPGVVGNEQFF.

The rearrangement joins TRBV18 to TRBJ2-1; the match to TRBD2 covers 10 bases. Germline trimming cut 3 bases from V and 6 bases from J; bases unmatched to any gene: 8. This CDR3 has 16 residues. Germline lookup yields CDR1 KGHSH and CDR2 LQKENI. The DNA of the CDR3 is TGTGCCAGCTCACCTCCAAGCGGGAGGGCCGGCAATGAGCAGTTCTTC. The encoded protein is CASSPPSGRAGNEQFF. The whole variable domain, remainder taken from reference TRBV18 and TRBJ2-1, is NAGVMQNPRHLVRRRGQEARLRCSPMKGHSHVYWYRQLPEEGLKFMVYLQKENIIDESGMPKERFSAEFPKEGPSILRIQQVVRGDSAAYFCASSPPSGRAGNEQFFGPGTRLTVL.

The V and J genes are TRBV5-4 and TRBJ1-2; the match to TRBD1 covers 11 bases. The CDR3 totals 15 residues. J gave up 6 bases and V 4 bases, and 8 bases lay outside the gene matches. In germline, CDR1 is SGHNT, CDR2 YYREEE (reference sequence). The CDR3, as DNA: TGTGCCAGCAGCCGCGGACAGGGGGCGACCGATGGCTACACCTTC. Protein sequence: CASSRGQGATDGYTF.

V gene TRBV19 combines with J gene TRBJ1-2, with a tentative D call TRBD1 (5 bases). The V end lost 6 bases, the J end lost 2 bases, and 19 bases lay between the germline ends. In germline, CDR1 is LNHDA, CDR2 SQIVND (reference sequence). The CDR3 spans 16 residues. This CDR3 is CASRWGLSLSNYGYTF. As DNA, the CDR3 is TGTGCCAGTAGGTGGGGACTGAGCTTAAGCAACTATGGCTACACCTTC.

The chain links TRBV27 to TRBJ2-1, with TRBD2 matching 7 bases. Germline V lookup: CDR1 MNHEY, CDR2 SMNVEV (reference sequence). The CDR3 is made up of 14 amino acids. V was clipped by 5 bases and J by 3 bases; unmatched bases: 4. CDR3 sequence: CASSLGTNYNEQFF. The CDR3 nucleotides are TGTGCCAGCAGTCTTGGGACTAACTACAATGAGCAGTTCTTC.

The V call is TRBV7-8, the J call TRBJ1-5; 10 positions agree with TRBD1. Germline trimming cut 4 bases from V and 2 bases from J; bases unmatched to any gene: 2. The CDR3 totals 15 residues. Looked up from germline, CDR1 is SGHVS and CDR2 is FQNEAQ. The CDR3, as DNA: TGTGCCAGCAGCTACGGGACAGGGGGCAATCAGCCCCAGCATTTT. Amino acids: CASSYGTGGNQPQHF. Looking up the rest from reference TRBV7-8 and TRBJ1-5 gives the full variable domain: GAGVSQSPRYKVAKRGQDVALRCDPISGHVSLFWYQQALGQGPEFLTYFQNEAQLDKSGLPSDRFFAERPEGSVSTLKIQRTQQEDSAVYLCASSYGTGGNQPQHFGDGTRLSIL.

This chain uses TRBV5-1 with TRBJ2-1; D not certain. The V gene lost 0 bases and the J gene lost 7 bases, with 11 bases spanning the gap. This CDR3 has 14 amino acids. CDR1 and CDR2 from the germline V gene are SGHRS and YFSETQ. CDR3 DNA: TGCGCCAGCAGCTTGGCTGCCTCGGTAAATGAGCAGTTCTTC. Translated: CASSLAASVNEQFF.

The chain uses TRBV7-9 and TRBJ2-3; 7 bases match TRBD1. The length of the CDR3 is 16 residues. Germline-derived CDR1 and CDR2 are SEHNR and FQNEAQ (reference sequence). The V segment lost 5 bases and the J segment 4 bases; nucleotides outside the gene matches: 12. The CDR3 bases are TGTGCCAGCAGCGATGGACAGGATTCTATCCCAGATACGCAGTATTTT. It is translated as CASSDGQDSIPDTQYF.

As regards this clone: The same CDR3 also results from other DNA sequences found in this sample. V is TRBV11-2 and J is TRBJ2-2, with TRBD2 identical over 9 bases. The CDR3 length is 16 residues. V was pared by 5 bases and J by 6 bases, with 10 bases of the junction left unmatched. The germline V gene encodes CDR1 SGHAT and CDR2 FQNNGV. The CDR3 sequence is CASSRQTSGLAGELFF. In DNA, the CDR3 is TGTGCCAGCAGCCGACAGACTAGCGGTCTGGCCGGGGAGCTGTTTTTT.

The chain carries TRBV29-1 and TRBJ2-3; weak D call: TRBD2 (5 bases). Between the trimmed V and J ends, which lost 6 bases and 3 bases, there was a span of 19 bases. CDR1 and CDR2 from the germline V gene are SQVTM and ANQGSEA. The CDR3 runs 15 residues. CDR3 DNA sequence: TGCAGCGTGGGAGCGGTTGAGGGAGAGACAGATACGCAGTATTTT. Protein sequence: CSVGAVEGETDTQYF.

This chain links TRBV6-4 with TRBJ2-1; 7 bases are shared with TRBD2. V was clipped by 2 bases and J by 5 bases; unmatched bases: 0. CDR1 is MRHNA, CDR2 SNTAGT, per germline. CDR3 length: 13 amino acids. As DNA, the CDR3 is TGTGCCAGCAGTGACGCGGGAGACAATGAGCAGTTCTTC. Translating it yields CASSDAGDNEQFF.

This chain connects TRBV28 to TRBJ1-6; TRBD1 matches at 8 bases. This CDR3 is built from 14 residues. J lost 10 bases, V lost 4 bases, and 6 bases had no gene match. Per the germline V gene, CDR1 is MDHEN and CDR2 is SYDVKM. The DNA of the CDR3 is TGTGCCAGCAGTTACAGGGGGGTAGGGTCACCCCTCCACTTT. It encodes CASSYRGVGSPLHF.

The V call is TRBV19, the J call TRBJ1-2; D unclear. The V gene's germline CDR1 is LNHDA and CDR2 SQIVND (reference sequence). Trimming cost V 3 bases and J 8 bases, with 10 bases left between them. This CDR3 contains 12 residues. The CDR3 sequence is CASSIEPGGYTF. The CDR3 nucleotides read TGTGCCAGTAGTATTGAGCCCGGGGGCTACACCTTC.

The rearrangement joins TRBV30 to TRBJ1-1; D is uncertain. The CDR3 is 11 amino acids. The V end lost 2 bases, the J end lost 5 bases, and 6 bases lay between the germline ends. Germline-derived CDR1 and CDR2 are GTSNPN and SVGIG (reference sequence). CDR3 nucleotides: TGTGCCTGGAGTTTGAGAACTGAAGCTTTCTTT. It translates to CAWSLRTEAFF.

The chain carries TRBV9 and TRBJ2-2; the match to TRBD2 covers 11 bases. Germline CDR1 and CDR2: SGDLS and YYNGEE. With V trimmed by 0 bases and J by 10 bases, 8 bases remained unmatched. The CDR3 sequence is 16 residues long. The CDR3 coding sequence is TGTGCCAGCAGCGTAGCCGAGACTAGCGGGACCCCGGAGCTGTTTTTT. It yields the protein CASSVAETSGTPELFF.